The 19 T cell receptor beta chains reported below all come from one sample, sequenced in a study of cytomegalovirus exposure and HLA in healthy donors. The study ran its PCR with 60 Vbeta and 13 Jbeta primers. The table came from immunoSEQ multiplex PCR; TCRdb's copy has only in-frame clones and leaves some out. This repertoire shows 150,000 or so clones, roughly 85% found once; its top ten account for 7% to 9.5%. Sequencing input: PBMCs. All receptors come from a male donor in good health and CMV-seropositive.

This clone has a handful of counts. The chain uses TRBV27 and TRBJ2-7, with TRBD1 as a possible D gene (6 bases). This CDR3 is 15 amino acids long. V shed 4 bases and J shed 2 bases, with 15 bases lying between them. Looked up from germline, CDR1 is MNHEY and CDR2 is SMNVEV (reference sequence). CDR3 in DNA: TGTGCCAGCAGTTCCCAGGGGTTAAGCCCCTACGAGCAGTACTTC. Translating gives CASSSQGLSPYEQYF.

The chain is built from TRBV5-1 and TRBJ2-1; 7 bases map to TRBD2. The CDR3 length is 16 residues. Trimming cost V 4 bases and J 3 bases; bases outside gene matches: 10. Germline V lookup: CDR1 SGHRS, CDR2 YFSETQ. CDR3: CASSGGGPSLYNEQFF. The CDR3 nucleotides are TGCGCCAGCAGCGGGGGGGGTCCCTCCCTCTACAATGAGCAGTTCTTC.

This clone was observed a single time. V and J are TRBV12-5 and TRBJ1-3, with D uncertain. CDR3 length: 12 residues. Trimming removed 3 bases at V and 2 bases at J, with 2 bases between. Germline CDR1 reads LGHNT; CDR2 reads FRNRAP. CDR3 in amino acids: CASGFTGNTIYF. As DNA, the CDR3 is TGTGCTAGTGGTTTTACTGGAAACACCATATATTTT.

J is TRBJ1-2 and V is TRBV27, with 11 bases fitting TRBD1. Germline CDR1 MNHEY, CDR2 SMNVEV (reference sequence). This CDR3 spans 16 amino acids. With V trimmed by 6 bases and J by 8 bases, 14 bases remained unmatched. The CDR3, as DNA: TGTGCCAGCAGGCCACCCGGGACAGGGGGTGGTGGCGGCTACACCTTC. Residues: CASRPPGTGGGGGYTF.

The rearrangement links TRBV10-2 to TRBJ2-7; TRBD1 matches at 7 bases. Germline values: CDR1 WSHSY, CDR2 SAAADI. With V trimmed by 7 bases and J by 0 bases, 3 bases remained unmatched. This CDR3 contains 13 residues. The CDR3 bases are TGCGCCAGCACCGGGACAGCCTCCTACGAGCAGTACTTC. Its protein product is CASTGTASYEQYF.

This chain links TRBV29-1 with TRBJ1-5; tentatively, D is TRBD1 (6 bases). The germline V gene has CDR1 SQVTM and CDR2 ANQGSEA. V was clipped by 2 bases and J by 4 bases, with 21 bases between them. This CDR3 has 17 residues. CDR3 sequence: CSVEFPQGREGNQPQHF. The CDR3 DNA follows: TGCAGCGTTGAATTCCCACAGGGCCGCGAAGGGAATCAGCCCCAGCATTTT.

The gene calls are TRBV28 and TRBJ1-1; D possibly corresponds to TRBD1 (6 bases). This CDR3 has 15 amino acids. Germline values: CDR1 MDHEN, CDR2 SYDVKM. V was cut by 7 bases and J by 0 bases, with 15 bases left in between. CDR3 in amino acids: CASNLAGQMNTEAFF. The CDR3, as DNA: TGTGCCAGCAATTTGGCAGGACAGATGAACACTGAAGCTTTCTTT.

The chain carries TRBV2 and TRBJ2-7; 14 positions match TRBD2. Germline V gives CDR1 SNHLY, CDR2 FYNNEI. The CDR3 is 16 amino acids. Trimming took 6 bases from V and 2 from J; bases not matched to a gene: 6. CDR3 DNA: TGTGCCAGCAGCGGGACTAGCGGGAGCCGGGCCTACGAGCAGTACTTC. Encoded protein: CASSGTSGSRAYEQYF.

This rearrangement joins TRBV4-3 to TRBJ2-1, with 8 bases identical to TRBD2. The CDR3 length is 17 residues. Unmatched junction bases numbered 11, after V lost 0 bases and J lost 7 bases. CDR1 is LGHNA and CDR2 is YSLEER in the germline V gene. Here the CDR3 reads CASSQEARSGVTNEQFF. The CDR3 nucleotides read TGCGCCAGCAGCCAAGAGGCCCGTAGCGGGGTAACAAATGAGCAGTTCTTC.

Note on this clone: One end of the junction fails to match germline, which may point to a read error. CDR3 coding DNA: TGTGCCTGGAGGGGTTCTTGGGCCAACGGCCTGACTTTC. It specifies CAWRGSWANGLTF. The chain has TRBV30 and TRBJ2-6; no firm D call. CDR3 length equals 13 residues. Germline V gene lookup returns CDR1 GTSNPN and CDR2 SVGIG (reference sequence).

The rearrangement links TRBV6-6 to TRBJ2-6; D gene uncertain. Germline CDR1 is MNHNY and CDR2 is SVGAGI (reference sequence). The CDR3 spans 15 residues. Trimming removed 6 bases from V and 0 bases from J, with 9 bases in between. The CDR3 protein is CASRTESSGANVLTF. CDR3 DNA sequence: TGTGCCAGCAGGACGGAGAGCTCTGGGGCCAACGTCCTGACTTTC.

As for this clone: Without the conserved terminal phenylalanine or tryptophan, this CDR3 likely stems from a read error. The V and J genes are TRBV18 and TRBJ1-2, with 7 nucleotides matching TRBD1. V shed 3 bases and J 7 bases; nucleotides not matched to a gene: 2. Germline V gives CDR1 KGHSH, CDR2 LQKENI. CDR3 length equals 12 residues. The CDR3 protein is CASSPGDSGYTL. The CDR3 coding sequence is TGTGCCAGCTCACCGGGGGACAGTGGCTACACCCTC.

The genes are TRBV14 and TRBJ1-5; 12 bases align to TRBD1. The CDR3 is made up of 16 amino acids. Trimming took 6 bases from V and 7 from J; bases not matched to a gene: 10. Germline V gives CDR1 SGHDN, CDR2 FVKESK. DNA for the CDR3: TGTGCCAGCAGTCCGCCGGGACAGGGGGCTTGGCAGCCCCAGCATTTT. This gives the protein CASSPPGQGAWQPQHF. The entire variable domain, with the rest obtained from reference TRBV14 and TRBJ1-5, is as follows: EAGVTQFPSHSVIEKGQTVTLRCDPISGHDNLYWYRRVMGKEIKFLLHFVKESKQDESGMPNNRFLAERTGGTYSTLKVQPAELEDSGVYFCASSPPGQGAWQPQHFGDGTRLSIL.

The gene calls are TRBV5-1 and TRBJ1-1; D possibly corresponds to TRBD1 (5 bases). The V end was cut by 3 bases, the J end by 1 base, with 7 bases between. Per germline, CDR1 SGHRS and CDR2 YFSETQ. The CDR3 covers 13 residues. CDR3 sequence (DNA): TGCGCCAGCAGCTGGGGCACGAACACTGAAGCTTTCTTT. Encoded protein: CASSWGTNTEAFF. Combining the CDR3 with reference TRBV5-1 and TRBJ1-1 gives the whole variable domain KAGVTQTPRYLIKTRGQQVTLSCSPISGHRSVSWYQQTPGQGLQFLFEYFSETQRNKGNFPGRFSGRQFSNSRSEMNVSTLELGDSALYLCASSWGTNTEAFFGQGTRLTVV.

The chain recombines TRBV6-6 with TRBJ1-6; D possibly corresponds to TRBD1 (5 bases). Trimming took off 7 bases at V and 7 bases at J, with 20 bases between the two ends. The CDR3 extends over 16 amino acids. The germline V gene has CDR1 MNHNY and CDR2 SVGAGI (reference sequence). The CDR3, as DNA: TGTGCCAGCACCCAGACAGAGCGGGTTTGGAATTCACCCCTCCACTTT. It codes for CASTQTERVWNSPLHF.

This clone was recorded a few times. The chain has TRBV5-4 and TRBJ2-2, with a possible D match to TRBD1 (6 bases). V lost 4 bases and J 2 bases, leaving 12 bases between the germline ends. CDR1 and CDR2 from the germline V gene are SGHNT and YYREEE (reference sequence). The CDR3 length is 15 residues. The CDR3: CASSPWTANTGELFF. CDR3 sequence (DNA): TGTGCCAGCAGCCCCTGGACAGCTAACACCGGGGAGCTGTTTTTT.

This chain joins TRBV7-9 and TRBJ1-2, with D unclear. Trimming shortened V by 5 bases and J by 7 bases, and 20 bases separated the two germline ends. Germline V CDR1 and CDR2: SEHNR, FQNEAQ (reference sequence). This CDR3 region has 15 residues. CDR3 in amino acids: CASSGKEAAGAGYTF. CDR3 nucleotides: TGTGCCAGCAGCGGAAAGGAGGCGGCCGGTGCTGGCTACACCTTC.

The chain joins TRBV18 to TRBJ2-3; 10 nucleotides agree with TRBD1. Per germline, CDR1 KGHSH and CDR2 LQKENI. After removal of 0 bases from V and 4 bases from J, the junction contained 1 base not matched to a gene. The CDR3 covers 15 residues. DNA of the CDR3: TGTGCCAGCTCACCACCTGGACAGGGGGCAGATACGCAGTATTTT. Its translation: CASSPPGQGADTQYF.

The table lists this clone with a count of one. The chain uses TRBV7-6 and TRBJ2-3, with 8 bases that match TRBD1. V lost 5 bases to trimming and J lost 2 bases; unmatched junction nucleotides: 6. The V gene's germline CDR1 is SGHVS and CDR2 FNYEAQ. CDR3 size: 15 residues. Written as DNA, the CDR3 is TGTGCCAGCAGCCCCCGGACAGGGTACACAGATACGCAGTATTTT. It specifies CASSPRTGYTDTQYF.